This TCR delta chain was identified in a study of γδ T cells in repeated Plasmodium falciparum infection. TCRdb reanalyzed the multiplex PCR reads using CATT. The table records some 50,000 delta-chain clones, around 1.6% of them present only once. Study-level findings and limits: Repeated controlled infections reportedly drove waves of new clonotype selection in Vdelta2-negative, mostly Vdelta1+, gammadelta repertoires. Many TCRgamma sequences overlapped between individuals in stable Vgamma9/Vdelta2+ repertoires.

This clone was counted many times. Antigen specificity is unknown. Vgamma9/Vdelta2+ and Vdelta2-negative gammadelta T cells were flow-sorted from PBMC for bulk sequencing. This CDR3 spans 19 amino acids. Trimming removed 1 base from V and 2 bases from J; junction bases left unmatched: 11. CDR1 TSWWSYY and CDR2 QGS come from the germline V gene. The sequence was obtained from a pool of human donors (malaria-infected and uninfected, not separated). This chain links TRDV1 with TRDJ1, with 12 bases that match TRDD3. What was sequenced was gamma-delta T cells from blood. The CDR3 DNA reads TGTGCTCTTGGGGAACAAGGCCACTGGGGGATACATTGGACCGATAAACTCATCTTT. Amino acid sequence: CALGEQGHWGIHWTDKLIF.